These T cell receptor beta chains were read from a single sample in a study of shared clonotypes between healthy human individuals. Using immunoSEQ multiplex PCR, the repertoire was profiled, and TCRdb retains in-frame clones only, with some absent. Of 2 million to 2.5 million clones listed, around 92% were seen once; the top ten hold around 0.35%. The sequencing input was naive CD4+ T cells from PBMCs. The receptors were gathered from a man younger than 35 in good health. Some clones in this sample may be carry-over from other donors' samples. CDR3s leave out the opening cysteine and the closing phenylalanine or tryptophan.

j_gene | v_gene | CDR3aa
TRBJ1-5 | TRBV6-6 | ASSPPGRDNQPQH
TRBJ2-7 | TRBV2 | ASTTEARIGEQY
TRBJ2-2 | TRBV9 | ASSVAGGSGAGELF
TRBJ1-5 | TRBV7-9 | ASSHGGNQPQH
TRBJ2-7 | TRBV20-1 | SARVRHEQY
TRBJ2-6 | TRBV7-3 | ASRPGGAGANVLT
TRBJ2-5 | TRBV7-2 | ASSHRTGAGPETQY
TRBJ2-7 | TRBV27 | ASSLRGLARSSYEQY
TRBJ2-3 | TRBV4-2 | ASSQPPSPTSGRIDTQY
TRBJ1-5 | TRBV19 | ASSRRQGAALGSNQPQH
TRBJ1-2 | TRBV5-1 | ASSHGQNYGYT
TRBJ2-7 | TRBV7-2 | ASSLGQGAYEQY
TRBJ1-2 | TRBV30 | AWEPAGLWYGYT
TRBJ1-4 | TRBV9 | ASSDRPTNEKLF
TRBJ2-1 | TRBV7-9 | ASSANRGAYNEQF
TRBJ2-1 | TRBV7-2 | ATQPGLANPHEQF
TRBJ1-2 | TRBV27 | ASSLDRANYGYT
TRBJ1-1 | TRBV30 | AWIGQGWNTEAF
TRBJ2-2 | TRBV9 | ASSVGGQNTGELF
TRBJ2-1 | TRBV5-5 | ASSSGSSYNEQF
TRBJ2-1 | TRBV7-2 | ASSFYSPHEQF
TRBJ2-1 | TRBV19 | ASSIFTPGRNEQF
TRBJ2-1 | TRBV5-1 | ASSSLAGDLNEQF
TRBJ2-7 | TRBV27 | ASSFPKGAPYEQY
TRBJ2-1 | TRBV5-4 | ASSLTQGSYNEQF
TRBJ2-7 | TRBV28 | ASSFSGGSLEQY
TRBJ2-7 | TRBV5-1 | ASSLVGQGSYEQY
TRBJ1-5 | TRBV28 | ASRYGQGVQPQH
TRBJ1-1 | TRBV18 | ASSPLGTNTEAF
TRBJ1-5 | TRBV19 | ASSIVGRGRVVNQPQH
TRBJ2-2 | TRBV5-1 | ASSLGGAEGAGELF
TRBJ2-2 | TRBV7-3 | ASSRDWNTGELF
TRBJ2-3 | TRBV7-8 | ASSFSRASSTDTQY
TRBJ1-5 | TRBV14 | ASSQGTNSNQPQH
TRBJ2-3 | TRBV27 | ASSSWGDRGTDTQY
TRBJ2-1 | TRBV9 | ASSPLRWAANEQF